Following are 3 T cell receptor beta chains from one sample sequenced in a study of Tregs in tolerant kidney transplant recipients. The assay was immunoSEQ multiplex PCR, and TCRdb's table has in-frame clones only and misses some. This table holds about 240,000 clones, 80% to 85% found once. Source material: CD4+ T cells from blood. The receptors were gathered from a human donor in good health.

The V and J genes are TRBV5-1 and TRBJ2-5; D may be TRBD1 (5 bases). The CDR3 is 13 amino acids. Per the germline V gene, CDR1 is SGHRS and CDR2 is YFSETQ. Trimming pared 1 base from V and 5 bases from J, leaving 9 bases between. This chain's CDR3 is CASSLTTDETQYF. CDR3 in DNA: TGCGCCAGCAGCTTGACGACAGACGAGACCCAGTACTTC.

The rearrangement links TRBV5-6 to TRBJ2-5; TRBD1 might be the D (6 bases). Germline CDR1 SGHDT, CDR2 YYEEEE. This CDR3 spans 15 amino acids. Trimming cost V 1 base and J 3 bases, with 13 bases left between them. The CDR3 nucleotides read TGTGCCAGCAGCTTGTATGGGGGCTCTGAAGAGACCCAGTACTTC. Translation gives CASSLYGGSEETQYF.

This chain joins TRBV7-8 and TRBJ2-7, with 10 bases identical to TRBD1. The CDR3 extends over 15 amino acids. Per the germline V gene, CDR1 is SGHVS and CDR2 is FQNEAQ. The V and J ends lost 5 bases and 4 bases, in that order; junction bases with no gene match: 8. For the CDR3, the DNA is TGTGCCAGCAGCCCCCAGGGACAGGGGATATACGAGCAGTACTTC. Protein: CASSPQGQGIYEQYF.